This T cell receptor (beta chain) was sequenced for a study of cytomegalovirus exposure and HLA in healthy donors (dated by TCRdb to about 2017). Study-wide context: An earlier analysis of some 550 of the donors reported about 290 Gb of sequence data and about 100 million unique TCR beta sequences from about 200 million T cells. An early release that covered roughly 600 HLA-typed donors contained approximately 320 gigabases of sequencing data and tens of millions of unique TCR sequences. Of the roughly 400 genotyped donors, approximately 83% fell in the genetic ancestry cluster associated with self-reported Caucasian donors. The study aimed to test whether signatures of past pathogen exposure could be identified by cataloging public T cell receptors. The T cell repertoires of 666 subjects were profiled by immunosequencing and related to cytomegalovirus serostatus. A separate validation cohort of 100 to 150 different subjects was used in addition to the roughly 720-subject first cohort. The study combined high-throughput TCR immunosequencing, statistical association of individual TCRs with disease status, and machine learning to predict cytomegalovirus infection status. A later analysis re-examined previously published TCR beta repertoires from 610 or so donors and added high-resolution HLA genotyping to investigate patterns of TCR occurrence. The later analysis used no new phenotypic data to find candidate immune exposures, relying instead on TCR beta sequences and their occurrence across donors. An earlier analysis of several hundred of the donors applied high-throughput TCR beta sequencing to assess whether each TCR beta V gene segment acted as functional or pseudogenic. Donor age, sex, ethnicity and CMV serostatus were collected together with the repertoire data. In a later genetic analysis, genome-wide SNP genotypes for about 65% of the 666 donors were used, and that subset was treated as a discovery cohort. All discovery cohort repertoires had been generated using a single sequencing platform. HLA typing included class I and class II loci at four-digit resolution. The number of typed donors differed by locus: about 629-640 for A, B, C, DRB1 and DQB1; 500 to 550 for DQA1; roughly 600 for DPA1; and 450 to 480 for DPB1. Five DR-DQ haplotypes were treated as single units for association and clustering because of strong linkage in the cohort. Among about 390 genotyped donors of the cohort, an average of around 240,000 unique TCR beta nucleotide sequences were sequenced per donor, roughly 20% of them non-productive. Points the paper makes about the study in general: Most TCR sequences were observed very rarely across donors, whereas some public TCRs were present in many individuals. A further reported finding was that TCR beta sequences accurately predicted the HLA-A and HLA-B alleles for most subjects in the first cohort. Compared with equally common non-associated chains, HLA-associated TCR beta chains in a later analysis were more clonally expanded and had lower generation probabilities. A cluster of highly shared sequence variants was judged likely to be a technical artifact of the sequencing pipeline. CMV serostatus was the only immune exposure information available for the cohort. In both the original and validation cohorts, the classifier was reported to diagnose cytomegalovirus status with high specificity and sensitivity. Roughly uniform sequencing depth across donors was assumed in presence/absence analyses, although this assumption may not hold. Strong co-occurrence of HLA alleles, especially DR and DQ, made assigning TCR associations to individual alleles difficult. It was suggested by the authors that the approach could potentially be generalized to other disease states and immunological phenotypes. In a later analysis, the rate of TCR association differed among HLA loci, with DRB1 alleles having the most associated TCRs and HLA-C alleles having the fewest. Specific HLA alleles were associated with more than 15,000 TCR beta sequences at a false discovery rate of 0.05 in a later analysis. A later analysis found that most CMV-associated TCR beta chains appeared HLA-restricted, with HLA associations seemingly driven largely by CMV exposure. A total of about 180 TCR beta chains were listed by the study as associated with cytomegalovirus. Compared with the roughly 720-donor mean, donors in an Asian-associated ancestry cluster had fewer N-insertions in productive TCRs, according to a later genetic analysis. In vitro tests confirmed that a few of the cytomegalovirus-associated TCR beta chains recognize cytomegalovirus antigens. The cohort was sequenced for TCR beta chains only, and without alpha or paired-chain data the features that could be detected were limited. Because the 87-base-pair reads could not distinguish some IMGT-functional V segments, including TRBV6-2 and TRBV6-3, those segments were excluded. Because some donors lacked HLA typing at each locus, the association tests relied only on the typed subset. Seventeen rarely observed V segments, including chromosome 9 orphons, were excluded from the earlier analysis of several hundred of the donors because counts were too low. A later analysis reported that several top co-occurrence clusters appeared linked to parvovirus B19, influenza, CMV and Epstein-Barr virus. V-gene and J-gene trimming of TCR beta chains was associated with a missense DCLRE1C variant in a later genetic analysis, and the association was replicated in an independent cohort. Linkage disequilibrium might explain the correlated functional status among segregating V segments, but an unknown experimental factor could not be ruled out. In an earlier analysis of 450 to 750 of the donors, most TCR beta V segments appeared in productive rearrangements about 90% or about 30% of the time, broadly matching IMGT annotations.

CDR1 and CDR2 are read off the germline V gene as SGHNT and YENEEA. Relative to germline, V is 5 bases shorter and J is 3 bases shorter, with 4 bases between their ends. From cysteine to phenylalanine, the CDR3 is 12 amino acids long. This entry keeps only the CDR3 DNA: 36 bases, framed from base 1. Libraries were built with the immunoSEQ multiplex PCR assay. A mixture of 60 forward primers for TCR Vbeta segments and 13 reverse primers for TCR Jbeta segments was used in the multiplex PCR. A multiplex PCR assay on genomic DNA amplified the CDR3 region of rearranged TCR beta genes. On the Illumina HiSeq System, the amplified TCR beta libraries were sequenced as 87-base-pair reads. In the original analysis: In a later analysis, 77 million or so unique TCR beta chains were counted across the 666 repertoires, and approximately 11 million of these chains were shared by at least two donors. Raw reads were error-corrected and collapsed into unique sequences by a nearest-neighbor algorithm in which closely related sequences were merged to remove PCR and sequencing errors. To assign V, D and J gene segments, CDR3 sequences were aligned to IMGT reference sequences. For a sequence to be retained, at least a six-nucleotide match to both a V gene segment and a J gene segment was required. A rearrangement counted as productive if the CDR3 had no stop codons and remained in frame with V and J, and every other rearrangement counted as non-productive. CDR3 was defined by IMGT convention, running from the second conserved V-encoded cysteine to the conserved J-encoded phenylalanine. The earlier analysis of about 640 of the donors excluded any sequence lacking an unambiguous match to a single V gene segment. An earlier analysis of 500 to 600 of the donors classified V segments as functional when productive rearrangements were above 56.7% and as segregating when the standard deviation between donors was above 5%. A statistical classification framework was built to diagnose cytomegalovirus status from the catalog of TCR beta chain sequences. V and J gene assignment, in a later analysis, came from comparing TCR nucleotide sequences with IMGT/GENE-DB human TR gene sequences. A later analysis assigned CDR3 sequences and most-parsimonious VDJ recombination scenarios with the TCRdist pipeline. In a later analysis, each TCR beta chain was defined by its CDR3 amino acid sequence together with its V-gene family, and reads lacking a unique V-gene family were excluded. As a way to deal with suspected cross-contamination and a sequencing artifact, a later analysis dropped 640 or so nucleotide sequences that were highly shared and had low generation probability. A later analysis calculated a clonal expansion index for each public chain from normalized within-repertoire ranks of inferred template counts. A later analysis computed generation probabilities with a VDJ recombination model fitted to out-of-frame rearrangements, and checked the results against IGoR. A later analysis scored TCR-TCR, TCR-HLA and TCR-CMV co-occurrence with hypergeometric tests, applying a repertoire-size bias correction to TCR pairs. False discovery rates were estimated in a later analysis by permuting HLA or CMV assignments 20 times. In a later analysis, co-occurring TCRs were grouped with DBSCAN, and TCRdist sequence similarity was added when clustering was performed within HLA-allele-positive subsets. For co-occurrence clustering, repertoires with fewer than 30,000 or more than 120,000 public chains were excluded, along with a handful of repertoires with anomalous nucleotide sharing. The clones in this table, taken by TCRdb from immuneACCESS, are in-frame only. Not every clone is retained; where verified, under half of the shortfall comes from an unresolved V gene, and the cause of the rest is unknown. V, J and clone size reflect that table, while D and trimming were determined from the DNA. For this sample there are more than 95,000 clones; approximately 76% appear just once. Around 5% of the sample is in the top ten clones.

The cohort was made up of approximately 670 healthy bone marrow donors. At the time of sampling, every cohort member was nominally healthy, though immune exposures that went unrecorded were likely present. The donor tested CMV seropositive, placing the donor among the 290 or so seropositive members of the cohort. Every donor gave a peripheral blood sample, and the peripheral blood mononuclear cells from that sample were used for TCR beta sequencing. Genomic DNA was extracted from the blood cell samples with the Qiagen DNeasy Blood Extraction Kit. With regard to this clone: What antigen it recognizes has not been identified. Per-base quality was not reported, and no clone a single base away is much larger than it.

This clonotype was obtained from a woman under 30 in good health and CMV-seropositive. Sequenced material: PBMCs. The chain was built from TRBV11-3 and TRBJ2-2, with an unclear D gene assignment. The CDR3 region: CASSPDTGELFF. The nucleotide sequence reads as follows: TGTGCCAGCAGCCCAGACACCGGGGAGCTGTTTTTT.